One sample yielded the 31 T cell receptor beta chains listed below, sequenced in a study of Graves' ophthalmopathy and Graves' hyperthyroidism. Amplification of the TCR beta CDR3 regions used RNA transcripts (as template). Second-round multiplex PCR came after first-round RT-PCR with HTBI primers. TCRdb analysed the multiplex PCR reads with MiXCR anew, one entry per CDR3 protein. In the table there are 200,000 to 300,000 distinct CDR3 sequences, about 46% of which are singletons. Material for sequencing was peripheral blood. The receptors derive from an adult man with Graves' ophthalmopathy.

The CDR3 bases are TGTGCCAGCAGCCCCGTTAGGCGCCACGAGCAGTACTTC. Translating it yields CASSPVRRHEQYF. The chain links TRBV9 to TRBJ2-7, with no clear D. The V end lost 4 bases, the J end lost 5 bases, and 13 bases lay between the germline ends. The CDR3 has 13 amino acids. CDR1 and CDR2 from the germline V gene are SGDLS and YYNGEE.

The rearrangement links TRBV10-1 to TRBJ2-5; D remains ambiguous. This CDR3 has 14 amino acids. Deletions cut 9 bases from V and 1 base from J, with 15 bases between. Germline V gives CDR1 WNHNN, CDR2 SYGVQD (reference sequence). This chain's CDR3 is CARSRWTLQETQYF. DNA for the CDR3: TGCGCCAGGTCCCGGTGGACCCTCCAAGAGACCCAGTACTTC.

V gene TRBV9 combines with J gene TRBJ2-7; TRBD1 matches 11 bases. V trimming: 4 bases; J trimming: 7 bases; junction bases outside the gene matches: 13. Germline V gives CDR1 SGDLS, CDR2 YYNGEE. CDR3 length: 16 residues. CDR3 sequence reads: CASSQPGGQGVREQYF. For the CDR3, the DNA is TGTGCCAGCAGCCAACCGGGGGGACAGGGGGTTCGGGAGCAGTACTTC.

In this sample, this clonotype turned up many times. The chain joins TRBV15 to TRBJ1-1, with D perhaps matching TRBD1 (5 bases). V lost 9 bases to trimming and J lost 5 bases, with 13 bases between them. Per the germline V gene, CDR1 is LNHNV and CDR2 is YYDKDF (reference sequence). CDR3 length: 12 residues. The CDR3 DNA reads TGTGCCACATCATTGGGGGATACTGAAGCTTTCTTT. Its protein is CATSLGDTEAFF.

The chain is built from TRBV5-1 and TRBJ1-2; a weak D match, TRBD1 (5 bases). Germline V gene lookup returns CDR1 SGHRS and CDR2 YFSETQ. This CDR3 is 14 amino acids long. The V gene lost 7 bases and the J gene lost 6 bases, with 19 bases spanning the gap. The CDR3 DNA is TGCGCCAGCCGGCCGGGGACGGCTTCTGATGGCTACACCTTC. Encoded protein: CASRPGTASDGYTF.

This chain joins TRBV7-3 and TRBJ1-1; D is perhaps TRBD1 (6 bases). This CDR3 spans 14 amino acids. Trimming pared 7 bases from V and 7 bases from J, leaving 19 bases between. Germline V gene sequence: CDR1 SGHTA, CDR2 FQGTGA. The CDR3 DNA reads TGTGCCAGCAAGCCCGGGGGGGCTGATGTTGAAGCTTTCTTT. It is translated as CASKPGGADVEAFF.

V usage is TRBV12-3 or TRBV12-4 and J usage is TRBJ2-7; possible D gene TRBD2, 6 bases. The CDR3 has 14 amino acids. Trimming took 2 bases from V and 2 from J, leaving 10 bases between them. The chain's CDR3 is CASSLWDFAYEQYF. CDR3 nucleotides: TGTGCCAGCAGTTTATGGGACTTCGCCTACGAGCAGTACTTC.

There are a few counts of this clonotype. The chain carries TRBV10-2 and TRBJ1-2; D call uncertain. The CDR3 totals 15 residues. Between the trimmed V and J ends, which lost 7 bases and 4 bases, there was a span of 19 bases. CDR1 is WSHSY and CDR2 is SAAADI in the germline V gene. The CDR3 is CASKALPGWSYGYTF. For the CDR3, the DNA is TGCGCCAGCAAAGCCCTTCCGGGGTGGAGCTATGGCTACACCTTC.

This clonotype was found a few times. The chain carries TRBV7-2 and TRBJ1-4; 7 bases fit TRBD1. The CDR3 spans 14 residues. Germline CDR1 reads SGHTA; CDR2 reads FQGNSA. The junction had 2 bases not matched to a gene; V was cut back by 2 bases and J by 5 bases. CDR3 DNA: TGTGCCAGCAGCTTAAGGGGGCTGAATGAAAAACTGTTTTTT. As protein: CASSLRGLNEKLFF. The whole variable domain, filled in from reference TRBV7-2 and TRBJ1-4, reads GAGVSQSPSNKVTEKGKDVELRCDPISGHTALYWYRQSLGQGLEFLIYFQGNSAPDKSGLPSDRFSAERTGGSVSTLTIQRTQQEDSAVYLCASSLRGLNEKLFFGSGTQLSVL.

This clonotype was seen a few times. This chain uses TRBV20-1 with TRBJ2-7; unclear D gene. The V gene lost 2 bases and the J gene lost 3 bases, with 5 bases spanning the gap. This CDR3 spans 11 amino acids. Looked up from germline, CDR1 is DFQATT and CDR2 is SNEGSKA (reference sequence). In nucleotides, the CDR3 is TGCAGTGCTAGACTAGACTACGAGCAGTACTTC. Its translation: CSARLDYEQYF.

This clonotype was counted once. The genes are TRBV10-3 and TRBJ2-7, with 7 nucleotides matching TRBD1. This CDR3 has 15 residues. Germline CDR1 reads ENHRY; CDR2 reads SYGVKD. V trimming: 3 bases; J trimming: 0 bases; junction bases outside the gene matches: 5. This CDR3 is CAISEGQVSSYEQYF. The CDR3 DNA follows: TGTGCCATCAGTGAAGGACAGGTGAGCTCCTACGAGCAGTACTTC.

This clonotype turned up a few times. The chain combines TRBV19 with TRBJ2-7; 8 bases agree with TRBD1. In germline, CDR1 is LNHDA, CDR2 SQIVND (reference sequence). The V and J ends lost 5 bases and 2 bases, in that order; junction bases with no gene match: 8. The CDR3 consists of 15 residues. The CDR3 loop is CASSPSGQAAYEQYF. The CDR3, as DNA: TGTGCCAGTAGTCCCTCGGGACAGGCGGCCTACGAGCAGTACTTC.

This chain uses TRBV7-9 with TRBJ1-4; no definite D call. Deletions cut 0 bases from V and 8 bases from J, with 7 bases between. There are 13 residues in the CDR3. CDR1 and CDR2 from the germline V gene are SEHNR and FQNEAQ (reference sequence). CDR3 sequence (DNA): TGTGCCAGCAGCTTAGCGGCAGAGGAAAAACTGTTTTTT. Translation gives CASSLAAEEKLFF.

V and J are TRBV4-1 and TRBJ2-2; the D is unclear. The germline V gene has CDR1 MGHRA and CDR2 YSYEKL. CDR3 length equals 14 residues. Trimming cost V 2 bases and J 7 bases, with 11 bases left between them. The CDR3 loop reads CASSQTEGIGELFF. The CDR3 nucleotides are TGCGCCAGCAGCCAAACCGAAGGGATCGGGGAGCTGTTTTTT.

This clonotype was recorded a few times. This chain uses TRBV12-3 or TRBV12-4 with TRBJ1-6; 7 bases are shared with TRBD1. The CDR3 totals 14 residues. With 5 bases clipped from V and 8 bases from J, the junction kept 6 bases outside the gene matches. CDR3 nucleotide sequence: TGTGCCAGCAGTGGGGACAGCCATTATTCACCCCTCCACTTT. Translation: CASSGDSHYSPLHF.

This clonotype has more than one count but fewer than ten. Possible read error: a much larger clone is one base away. V usage is TRBV2 and J usage is TRBJ1-2; D may be TRBD1 (5 bases). Trimming left V 3 bases short and J 4 bases short, with 6 bases between. This CDR3 contains 12 residues. Germline V lookup: CDR1 SNHLY, CDR2 FYNNEI. CDR3 sequence reads: CASSDRVYGYTF. The CDR3 nucleotides read TGTGCCAGCAGTGACAGGGTCTATGGCTACACCTTC.

The J gene is TRBJ2-7, the V gene TRBV7-2; 14 nucleotides match TRBD2. Losses at the gene ends were 3 bases for V and 3 bases for J; bases not matched to a gene: 4. CDR3 length equals 16 residues. The germline CDR1 and CDR2 sequences are SGHTA and FQGNSA. The CDR3 sequence: CASSFTGLAGDYEQYF. The CDR3, as DNA: TGTGCCAGCAGCTTTACGGGACTAGCGGGGGACTACGAGCAGTACTTC.

The gene calls are TRBV7-8 and TRBJ2-7; a weak D match, TRBD1 (5 bases). The germline V and J ends were trimmed by 5 bases and 5 bases, with 19 bases remaining between them. The germline V gene encodes CDR1 SGHVS and CDR2 FQNEAQ. The length of the CDR3 is 15 residues. The CDR3 reads CASSPMGGRVNEQYF. The CDR3 region has the DNA TGTGCCAGCAGCCCGATGGGCGGCAGGGTAAACGAGCAGTACTTC. Full variable domain (missing parts from reference TRBV7-8 and TRBJ2-7): GAGVSQSPRYKVAKRGQDVALRCDPISGHVSLFWYQQALGQGPEFLTYFQNEAQLDKSGLPSDRFFAERPEGSVSTLKIQRTQQEDSAVYLCASSPMGGRVNEQYFGPGTRLTVT.

V usage is TRBV20-1 and J usage is TRBJ2-7; the match to TRBD1 covers 11 bases. CDR3 length: 11 amino acids. V lost 5 bases to trimming and J lost 6 bases; unmatched junction nucleotides: 0. The germline V gene has CDR1 DFQATT and CDR2 SNEGSKA (reference sequence). The CDR3 bases are TGCAGTGCTGGGACAGGGGGCGAGCAGTACTTC. Translation gives CSAGTGGEQYF.

This chain links TRBV10-2 with TRBJ2-7; D is tentatively TRBD1 or TRBD2 (5 bases each). Trimming stripped 7 bases from V and 0 bases from J, with 13 bases between. Germline loops: CDR1 WSHSY, CDR2 SAAADI. CDR3 length equals 14 residues. The CDR3 DNA reads TGCGCCAGCAAGCATGAGGGGACCTCCTACGAGCAGTACTTC. Amino acids: CASKHEGTSYEQYF.

The chain couples TRBV7-9 to TRBJ2-5; perhaps TRBD1 as D (5 bases). The CDR3 is 15 amino acids. Germline V CDR1 and CDR2: SEHNR, FQNEAQ (reference sequence). V lost 7 bases, J lost 1 base, and 16 bases lay in between. Here the CDR3 reads CASTLGPQGQETQYF. The CDR3 DNA reads as TGTGCCAGCACCCTGGGTCCCCAGGGCCAAGAGACCCAGTACTTC.

This clonotype came up once. The chain carries TRBV7-9 and TRBJ2-3; D tentatively reads TRBD1 or TRBD2 (5 bases each). Germline V gene sequence: CDR1 SEHNR, CDR2 FQNEAQ (reference sequence). Trimming left V 3 bases short and J 0 bases short, with 16 bases between. The CDR3 runs to 17 residues. The CDR3 reads CASSLNSGTASTDTQYF. In DNA, the CDR3 is TGTGCCAGCAGCTTGAATTCCGGGACGGCTAGCACAGATACGCAGTATTTT.

This clonotype has only one observation. This chain uses TRBV12-3 or TRBV12-4 with TRBJ2-7; a weak D match, TRBD2 (6 bases). V lost 4 bases to trimming and J lost 6 bases, with 13 bases between them. The CDR3 covers 13 residues. The CDR3 DNA sequence: TGTGCCAGCAGTTCCTCAAAGACTAGCGAGCAGTACTTC. Its translation is CASSSSKTSEQYF.

CDR3 DNA: TGTGCCAGCAGCTTGTACGGACAGGGGCCAGAGACCCAGTACTTC. Translating it yields CASSLYGQGPETQYF. The chain uses TRBV5-6 and TRBJ2-5; 9 bases match TRBD1. Germline assignment: CDR1 SGHDT and CDR2 YYEEEE. V lost 1 base and J lost 4; bases outside the gene matches: 5. CDR3 length: 15 residues.

The DNA for the CDR3 is TGTGCCAGCAGTCCGATCCTGTGGGGCACTGAAGCTTTCTTT. Amino acid sequence: CASSPILWGTEAFF. V is TRBV6-2 or TRBV6-3 and J is TRBJ1-1; D call uncertain. The CDR3 sequence is 14 residues long. V lost 5 bases, J lost 4 bases, and 14 bases lay in between. Germline values: CDR1 MNHEY, CDR2 SVGEGT.

The chain carries TRBV9 and TRBJ2-5, with D uncertain. V dropped 8 bases and J dropped 4 bases, with 12 bases sitting between them. This CDR3 is 12 amino acids long. CDR1 SGDLS and CDR2 YYNGEE come from the germline V gene. As DNA, the CDR3 is TGTGCCAGTTTCTGGGGTGTAGAGACCCAGTACTTC. Protein: CASFWGVETQYF.

The CDR3 DNA follows: TGTGCCAGCAGCCCAGGGACAGGGGGCGTCGGGAACACTGAAGCTTTCTTT. Encoded protein: CASSPGTGGVGNTEAFF. The chain joins TRBV12-3 or TRBV12-4 to TRBJ1-1; 12 bases are a match to TRBD1. The CDR3 is 17 amino acids. V was clipped by 6 bases and J by 1 base; unmatched bases: 9.

As for this clonotype: One end of the junction fails to match germline, which may point to a read error. The V call is TRBV19, the J call TRBJ2-7; TRBD1 agrees at 7 bases. Germline V gives CDR1 LNHDA, CDR2 SQIVND (reference sequence). CDR3 length: 14 residues. The CDR3 coding sequence is TGTGTCAGTAGTGTGGGACAGAACTCCTACGAGCAGTACTTC. The encoded protein is CVSSVGQNSYEQYF.

A word on this clonotype: The germline gene is not matched at one end of the junction; a read error may be the cause. The chain carries TRBV10-2 and TRBJ2-2; TRBD2 agrees at 11 bases. The CDR3 length is 16 residues. CDR1 and CDR2 from the germline V gene are WSHSY and SAAADI. CDR3 sequence: CASSLAGGPSTGELFF. The CDR3 DNA reads TGTGCCAGCAGCTTAGCGGGAGGGCCGAGCACCGGGGAGCTGTTTTTT.

For the CDR3, the DNA is TGTGCCAGCAGCGCGACAGGGTCCTATGGCTACACCTTC. Its protein product is CASSATGSYGYTF. The chain is built from TRBV11-3 and TRBJ1-2; 7 bases fit TRBD1. Germline assignment: CDR1 SGHNT and CDR2 YENEEA. Trimming removed 5 bases from V and 4 bases from J; junction bases left unmatched: 4. The CDR3 totals 13 residues.

This clonotype has just a few counts. V gene TRBV9 combines with J gene TRBJ1-2, with 9 bases aligning to TRBD1. CDR3 size: 15 residues. J was trimmed by 2 bases and V by 3 bases; bases with no gene match: 5. Germline assignment: CDR1 SGDLS and CDR2 YYNGEE. CDR3 loop: CASSGDREGNYGYTF. CDR3 DNA: TGTGCCAGCAGCGGGGACAGGGAGGGGAACTATGGCTACACCTTC. Supplemented by reference TRBV9 and TRBJ1-2, the full variable domain reads DSGVTQTPKHLITATGQRVTLRCSPRSGDLSVYWYQQSLDQGLQFLIQYYNGEERAKGNILERFSAQQFPDLHSELNLSSLELGDSALYFCASSGDREGNYGYTFGSGTRLTVV.